Sequencing of this T cell receptor (beta chain) was carried out in a study of blood T cell repertoires in COVID-19. Study context: T cells, B-cell-depleted T cells, or PBMCs supplied cDNA or gDNA.

After removal of 5 bases from V and 2 bases from J, the junction contained 8 bases not matched to a gene. Germline V lookup: CDR1 PRHDT, CDR2 FYEKMQ (reference sequence). This CDR3 comprises 16 residues. Data came from immunoSEQ multiplex PCR; TCRdb stores just in-frame clones and leaves some out. The sample records a few hundred thousand clones, roughly 90% being singletons. The source of this sequence is a woman aged 18-29 years with acute COVID-19. The gene calls are TRBV13 and TRBJ1-1; TRBD1 matches at 10 bases. Sequencing used PBMCs or T cells enriched from blood (not recorded which). The CDR3 DNA reads TGTGCCAGCAGCCCCCGGGACAGGGGACGTAACACTGAAGCTTTCTTT. Translating it yields CASSPRDRGRNTEAFF. Together with reference TRBV13 and TRBJ1-1, the CDR3 gives the full variable domain: AAGVIQSPRHLIKEKRETATLKCYPIPRHDTVYWYQQGPGQDPQFLISFYEKMQSDKGSIPDRFSAQQFSDYHSELNMSSLELGDSALYFCASSPRDRGRNTEAFFGQGTRLTVV.